This is a list of T cell receptor beta chains from one sample in a study of post-analysis software for immune sequencing data. TCRdb recomputed calls from the PCR reads with MiXCR, one row per CDR3 protein. The data contain roughly 200,000 distinct CDR3 sequences, over 25% of them singletons. The sequenced material came from blood. The receptors were sampled from a girl aged 2 to 17 with multiple sclerosis. The CDR3 runs from the conserved cysteine through the conserved F or W. A D gene is named only where the DNA matches it firmly. Where a row states a size, it is once, few, many or the class of an expanded clone; other rows omit it.

>TRBV20-1|TRBD1|TRBJ2-1|few
TGCAGTGCCGTAGATTCGGACAGGGGGATCGATGAGCAGTTCTTC
CSAVDSDRGIDEQFF
>TRBV20-1|TRBD1|TRBJ1-2|many
TGCAGTGCTAGAGTTAGGACAGGGGACTATGGCTACACCTTC
CSARVRTGDYGYTF
>TRBV3-1|NA|TRBJ2-1|few
TGTGCCAGCAGCCCGACATCTTCCAGGGGTGAGCAGTTCTTC
CASSPTSSRGEQFF
>TRBV7-9|NA|TRBJ2-1|many
TGTGCCAGCAGCCCACTATCCTTCAGCTCCTACAATGAGCAGTTCTTC
CASSPLSFSSYNEQFF
>TRBV28|NA|TRBJ1-2|many
TGTGCCAGCAGTCAGGGATTCTATGGCTACACCTTC
CASSQGFYGYTF
>TRBV12-3/TRBV12-4|NA|TRBJ2-7|many
TGTGCCAGCTTGGCCGACGGAGCGGGCTCCTACGAGCAGTACTTC
CASLADGAGSYEQYF
>TRBV19|NA|TRBJ2-5|NA
TGTGCCAGTAGTATTATGGTGGGAGGCCAAGAGACCCAGTACTTC
CASSIMVGGQETQYF
>TRBV5-1|TRBD1|TRBJ1-1|NA
TGCGCCAGCAGCTACTACACAGGGGGTGAAGCTTTCTTT
CASSYYTGGEAFF
>TRBV5-1|NA|TRBJ2-7|NA
TGCGCCAGCAGCTTGGCCGGACAGTCTGACTACGAGCAGTACTTC
CASSLAGQSDYEQYF
>TRBV5-1|NA|TRBJ2-7|NA
TGCGCCAGCAGCTTGGGGGAGCCCCCCTACGAGCAGTACTTC
CASSLGEPPYEQYF
>TRBV12-3/TRBV12-4|NA|TRBJ1-1|few
TGTGCCAGCAGTTTAAGGGTAGGTCCAGGCACTGAAGCTTTCTTT
CASSLRVGPGTEAFF
>TRBV5-1|TRBD1|TRBJ2-7|many
TGCGCCAGCAGCCTTGATGGACAGGGTCCCTACGAGCAGTACTTC
CASSLDGQGPYEQYF
>TRBV4-1|TRBD1|TRBJ2-5|NA
TGCGCCAGCAGCCAGCAGACAGGGTCGCGTTGGAAGCAGTACTTC
CASSQQTGSRWKQYF
>TRBV3-1|NA|TRBJ1-2|few
TGTGCCAGCAGCCTGGGGTCGCGGGGGGTGGAGTATGGCTACACCTTC
CASSLGSRGVEYGYTF
>TRBV6-1|TRBD1|TRBJ2-1|NA
TGTGCCAGCAGGAAGACAGGGTTAGAGACCCAGTTCTTC
CASRKTGLETQFF
>TRBV24-1|TRBD2|TRBJ2-1|many
TGTGCCACCAGTGACCCGACTAGCGGGAGGGCCGGGTACAATGAGCAGTTCTTC
CATSDPTSGRAGYNEQFF
>TRBV6-2/TRBV6-3|TRBD2|TRBJ2-7|NA
TGTGCCAGCAGGAGCACCTGGGGCAGGTCGGGAGGGCCTTACGAGCAGTACTTC
CASRSTWGRSGGPYEQYF
>TRBV6-1|TRBD1|TRBJ2-6|many
TGTGCCAGCACGCGGGACAGGGCGATCTCTGGGGCCAACGTCCTGACTTTC
CASTRDRAISGANVLTF
>TRBV6-6|NA|TRBJ1-5|NA
TGTGCCAGCAGTTATGTGGGGGCCTATAGCAATCAGCCCCAGCATTTT
CASSYVGAYSNQPQHF
>TRBV5-1|TRBD1|TRBJ1-2|many
TGCGCCAGCAGATTCGACAGGGGCTATGGCTACACCTTC
CASRFDRGYGYTF
>TRBV5-1|NA|TRBJ2-6|few
TGCGCCAGCAGACCCGACTCTGGGGCCAACGTCCTGACTTTC
CASRPDSGANVLTF
>TRBV7-3|TRBD1|TRBJ1-6|few
TGTGCCAGCAGCTTGCGACAGGGAGAATCACCCCCCCACTTT
CASSLRQGESPPHF
>TRBV28|TRBD1|TRBJ1-5|few
TGTGCCAGCAGACGACAGGGTTCTCAGCCCCAGCATTTT
CASRRQGSQPQHF
>TRBV29-1|NA|TRBJ2-5|many
TGCAGCGCTGCCCGGACCCAGGAGACCCAGTACTTC
CSAARTQETQYF
>TRBV28|NA|TRBJ2-7|NA
TGTGCCAGCAGTGTAGGAAGTTACGAGGTCGACGAGCAGTACTTC
CASSVGSYEVDEQYF
>TRBV7-2|NA|TRBJ1-5|NA
TGCGCCAGCAGCCAAGATTACGGGGCCAGGGAACCCCAGCATTTT
CASSQDYGAREPQHF
>TRBV7-9|NA|TRBJ2-5|few
TGTGCCAACAGCTTAGCGGTGTTGGACCAAGAGACCCAGTACTTC
CANSLAVLDQETQYF
>TRBV5-6|NA|TRBJ2-5|NA
TGTGCCAGCAGCTTGGTTGGGGGAGAGATCCAGTACTTC
CASSLVGGEIQYF
>TRBV7-3|NA|TRBJ1-2|many
TGTGCCAGCAGCTTAACGTCCCGGGGGGGTGGCTACACCTTC
CASSLTSRGGGYTF
>TRBV5-1|NA|TRBJ1-5|NA
TGCGCCAGCAGCTTGGATGGGGGGACTAATCAGCCCCAGCATTTT
CASSLDGGTNQPQHF
>TRBV20-1|NA|TRBJ1-1|few
TGCAGTGCTCCGACGCAGGGGATGAACACTGAAGCTTTCTTT
CSAPTQGMNTEAFF
>TRBV20-1|NA|TRBJ2-7|many
TGCAGTGCTAGAGCAGTTAGCTCCTACGAGCAGTACTTC
CSARAVSSYEQYF
>TRBV5-5|NA|TRBJ2-7|many
TGTGCCAGCAGCTCATTAGCGAAAACCTACGAGCAGTACTTC
CASSSLAKTYEQYF
>TRBV6-1|NA|TRBJ2-7|few
TGTGCCAGCAGCGGAGGGACAGCCAACTCCTACGAGCAGTACTTC
CASSGGTANSYEQYF
>TRBV25-1|NA|TRBJ2-7|few
TGTGCCAGCAGTGATCCGAGGTGGGGTAGCGGCTACGAGCAGTACTTC
CASSDPRWGSGYEQYF
>TRBV7-3|TRBD2|TRBJ2-1|many
TGTGCCAGCAGCCAGGGACTAGCCCAGAACAATGAGCAGTTCTTC
CASSQGLAQNNEQFF
>TRBV5-1|TRBD1|TRBJ2-7|NA
TGCGCCAGCAGCTCTGACAGGGCCTCCTACGAGCAGTACTTC
CASSSDRASYEQYF
>TRBV29-1|TRBD1|TRBJ1-6|NA
TGCAGCGTTGGGAGGGACAGGGGACATTCACCCCTCCACTTT
CSVGRDRGHSPLHF
>TRBV4-1|NA|TRBJ2-1|many
TGCGCCAGCAGCCAAGATCGTGGCAGGCTCCCGGGTGAGCAGTTCTTC
CASSQDRGRLPGEQFF
>TRBV6-2/TRBV6-3|TRBD1|TRBJ1-2|few
TGTGCCAGCAGCTTCGACAGGGTTCGTCACGGCTACACCTTC
CASSFDRVRHGYTF
>TRBV9|NA|TRBJ2-2|NA
TGTGCCAGCAGCGTAGTGCGCACCGGGGAGCGGTTTTTT
CASSVVRTGERFF
>TRBV29-1|NA|TRBJ2-7|many
TGCAGCGTCGGTTGGGACGGAACCTACGAGCAGTACTTC
CSVGWDGTYEQYF
>TRBV29-1|NA|TRBJ1-2|few
TGCAGCGAAAAGGGGCCCGAGGCATGGGGCTACACCTTC
CSEKGPEAWGYTF
>TRBV6-1|TRBD2|TRBJ2-5|few
TGTGCCAGCCGGGGAGGACTAGCGGGAGGCACTAAAGAGACCCAGTACTTC
CASRGGLAGGTKETQYF
>TRBV2|TRBD1|TRBJ1-6|once
TGTGCCAGCACCCTGACAGGGGATAATTCACCCCTCCACTTT
CASTLTGDNSPLHF
>TRBV29-1|TRBD1|TRBJ1-1|NA
TGCAGCGCACATCAAAACAGGGGGACCACTGAAGCTTTCTTT
CSAHQNRGTTEAFF
>TRBV27|TRBD2|TRBJ2-7|NA
TGTGCCAGCAGTTTTACACTAGCGGGGGAGCAGTACTTC
CASSFTLAGEQYF
>TRBV5-1|NA|TRBJ2-3|many
TGCGCCAGCAGCTTGGAACAGACCACGGATACGCAGTATTTT
CASSLEQTTDTQYF
>TRBV2|NA|TRBJ1-6|NA
TGTGCCAGCAGTGAAGTCTCAGGGCGGAATTCACCCCTCCACTTT
CASSEVSGRNSPLHF
>TRBV7-2|NA|TRBJ2-1|many
TGTGCCAGCACCTCATACGGACAGCCTGAGCAGTTCTTC
CASTSYGQPEQFF
>TRBV12-3/TRBV12-4|NA|TRBJ1-2|NA
TGTGCCAGCAGTTCCCCGGCAGGAGGGGGTAACTATGGCTACACCTTC
CASSSPAGGGNYGYTF
>TRBV20-1|TRBD2|TRBJ2-3|many
TGCAGTGCTAGAGGTGTAGCGGGTGCAAACCGCACAGATACGCAGTATTTT
CSARGVAGANRTDTQYF
>TRBV5-1|TRBD2|TRBJ2-7|NA
TGCGCCAGCAGCCCACGAATTACCAGCGGGGGCTACGAGCAGTACTTC
CASSPRITSGGYEQYF
>TRBV28|NA|TRBJ2-4|few
TGTGCCAGCAGTTTACGGCTGATGGGGGGCGCGATGGGCATTCAGTACTTC
CASSLRLMGGAMGIQYF
>TRBV20-1|TRBD1|TRBJ2-7|many
TGCAGTGCTAGAGATACCGGACAGGGGGCTGTAACGGATGAGCAGTACTTC
CSARDTGQGAVTDEQYF